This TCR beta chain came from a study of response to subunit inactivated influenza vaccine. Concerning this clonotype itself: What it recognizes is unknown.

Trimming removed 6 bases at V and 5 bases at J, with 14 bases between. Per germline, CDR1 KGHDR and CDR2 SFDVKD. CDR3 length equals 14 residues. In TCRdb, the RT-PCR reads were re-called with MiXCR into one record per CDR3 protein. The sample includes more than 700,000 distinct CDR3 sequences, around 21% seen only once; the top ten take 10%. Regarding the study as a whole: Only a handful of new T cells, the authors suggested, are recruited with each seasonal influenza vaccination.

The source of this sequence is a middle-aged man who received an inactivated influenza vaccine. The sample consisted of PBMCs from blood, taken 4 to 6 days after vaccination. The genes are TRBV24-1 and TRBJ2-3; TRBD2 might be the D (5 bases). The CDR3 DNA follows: TGTGCCACCAGTCCAACGGAGCGGCGAGATACGCAGTATTTT. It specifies CATSPTERRDTQYF.